One sample yielded the 32 T cell receptor beta chains listed below, sequenced in a study of shared T cell receptors in the human thymus (dated by TCRdb to the early 2020s). The library relied on the immunoSEQ multiplex PCR assay. This immuneACCESS table, as held by TCRdb, lists in-frame sequences with V and J called but not all clones. Of the missing ones, under half trace to an unresolved V gene in checked studies; the others have no known cause. The table for this sample lists some 700,000 clones; 80% to 90% of them were counted only once. In total, the top ten clones hold over 0.008% of the sample. A further study also used this sample, focusing on human thymus T cells.

Sequenced input: thymocytes. These receptors all stem from a girl under three years old with a congenital heart defect. Donor details come from another sample of the same person, matched by shared clones.

The J gene is TRBJ1-1, the V gene TRBV5-4; D remains ambiguous. CDR1 is SGHNT and CDR2 is YYREEE in the germline V gene (reference sequence). V lost 5 bases and J lost 1, with 15 bases in between. The CDR3 runs 15 residues. The CDR3 spells CASSPFGRQNTEAFF. The CDR3 bases are TGTGCCAGCAGTCCCTTCGGCAGGCAGAACACTGAAGCTTTCTTT. The whole variable domain, remainder taken from reference TRBV5-4 and TRBJ1-1, is ETGVTQSPTHLIKTRGQQVTLRCSSQSGHNTVSWYQQALGQGPQFIFQYYREEENGRGNFPPRFSGLQFPNYSSELNVNALELDDSALYLCASSPFGRQNTEAFFGQGTRLTVV.

The genes are TRBV15 and TRBJ2-1; D may be TRBD2 (5 bases). Trimming took 0 bases from V and 0 from J, leaving 12 bases between them. The CDR3 is 17 residues long. Germline CDR1 reads LNHNV; CDR2 reads YYDKDF (reference sequence). CDR3 sequence (DNA): TGTGCCACCAGCAGAGATCATTTTGGGAGCTCCTACAATGAGCAGTTCTTC. Protein sequence: CATSRDHFGSSYNEQFF. The variable domain in full, with the rest retrieved from reference TRBV15 and TRBJ2-1, is DAMVIQNPRYQVTQFGKPVTLSCSQTLNHNVMYWYQQKSSQAPKLLFHYYDKDFNNEADTPDNFQSRRPNTSFCFLDIRSPGLGDTAMYLCATSRDHFGSSYNEQFFGPGTRLTVL.

The genes are TRBV6-4 and TRBJ2-2; tentatively, D is TRBD1 (5 bases). V lost 6 bases and J 7 bases, leaving 12 bases between the germline ends. Germline V gene data show CDR1 as MRHNA and CDR2 as SNTAGT. This CDR3 has 13 residues. CDR3 nucleotide sequence: TGTGCCAGCAGCGCCGTGGGGCACGGGGAGCTGTTTTTT. Translated, it gives CASSAVGHGELFF.

This chain joins TRBV9 and TRBJ2-3, with 15 positions matching TRBD2. This CDR3 has 18 amino acids. The ends lost 0 bases at V and 0 bases at J; junction bases unmatched: 2. Germline V gene data show CDR1 as SGDLS and CDR2 as YYNGEE. CDR3 bases: TGTGCCAGCAGCGTAGGGACTAGCGGGGGGGAGAGCACAGATACGCAGTATTTT. It is translated as CASSVGTSGGESTDTQYF.

The gene calls are TRBV5-4 and TRBJ2-1; 11 bases map to TRBD2. There are 16 residues in the CDR3. V trimming: 3 bases; J trimming: 5 bases; junction bases outside the gene matches: 7. Germline assignment: CDR1 SGHNT and CDR2 YYREEE (reference sequence). CDR3 protein: CASSYGTSGVNNEQFF. The CDR3 DNA reads as TGTGCCAGCAGCTACGGGACTAGCGGTGTGAACAATGAGCAGTTCTTC.

This chain uses TRBV19 with TRBJ1-6; TRBD1 agrees at 7 bases. Germline V gene sequence: CDR1 LNHDA, CDR2 SQIVND (reference sequence). This CDR3 region has 16 residues. V was pared by 4 bases and J by 4 bases, with 7 bases of the junction left unmatched. The CDR3 DNA sequence: TGTGCCAGTAGTAAAAGGACAGGTTTTTATAATTCACCCCTCCACTTT. Its protein is CASSKRTGFYNSPLHF.

The chain joins TRBV7-2 to TRBJ1-2; no definite D call. V lost 5 bases and J lost 4, with 17 bases in between. There are 15 residues in the CDR3. CDR1 is SGHTA and CDR2 is FQGNSA in the germline V gene. The CDR3 nucleotides are TGTGCCAGCAGCCAACCGGCGGCCGGCTTCTATGGCTACACCTTC. It codes for CASSQPAAGFYGYTF.

The rearrangement links TRBV29-1 to TRBJ2-5; D unclear. This CDR3 spans 12 amino acids. The germline gives CDR1 SQVTM, CDR2 ANQGSEA. Trimming removed 0 bases from V and 2 bases from J, with 4 bases in between. The CDR3 coding sequence is TGCAGCGTTGAAGAATCACAAGAGACCCAGTACTTC. This encodes CSVEESQETQYF.

V usage is TRBV19 and J usage is TRBJ1-2; D might be TRBD1 (5 bases). Trimming left V 7 bases short and J 2 bases short, with 14 bases between. The length of the CDR3 is 14 residues. Germline assignment: CDR1 LNHDA and CDR2 SQIVND (reference sequence). The CDR3 region has the DNA TGTGCCAGTAAGAACAAGGGGTCGAACTATGGCTACACCTTC. Its translation is CASKNKGSNYGYTF.

The chain recombines TRBV4-1 with TRBJ2-5, with 7 nucleotides matching TRBD2. Germline trimming cut 1 base from V and 5 bases from J; bases unmatched to any gene: 13. Per germline, CDR1 MGHRA and CDR2 YSYEKL. The CDR3 sequence is 17 residues long. CDR3: CASSQGGLVDFGETQYF. The CDR3, as DNA: TGCGCCAGCAGCCAAGGTGGACTAGTGGATTTTGGGGAGACCCAGTACTTC.

The V call is TRBV4-1, the J call TRBJ1-5; D is unclear. The length of the CDR3 is 17 residues. Germline CDR1 and CDR2: MGHRA and YSYEKL. V was pared by 0 bases and J by 0 bases, with 12 bases between. The CDR3 spells CASSQEMLNYSNQPQHF. The CDR3 DNA reads as TGCGCCAGCAGCCAAGAAATGTTGAACTATAGCAATCAGCCCCAGCATTTT.

V usage is TRBV20-1 and J usage is TRBJ2-7; D not certain. V was pared by 2 bases and J by 2 bases, with 4 bases between. Germline V gene data show CDR1 as DFQATT and CDR2 as SNEGSKA (reference sequence). The CDR3 consists of 11 residues. CDR3 sequence reads: CSARPTYEQYF. The DNA for the CDR3 is TGCAGTGCTAGACCTACCTACGAGCAGTACTTC.

The V and J genes are TRBV6-5 and TRBJ1-4; D remains unclear. The germline V gene encodes CDR1 MNHEY and CDR2 SVGAGI. The ends were cut back, 5 bases at V and 8 bases at J, with 15 bases in the middle. This CDR3 contains 14 residues. The CDR3 sequence: CASSQRHGGEKLFF. The CDR3 nucleotides read TGTGCCAGCAGTCAACGACACGGTGGGGAAAAACTGTTTTTT.

The V and J genes are TRBV5-6 and TRBJ1-2; TRBD1 might be the D (6 bases). The CDR3 spans 12 residues. CDR1 is SGHDT, CDR2 YYEEEE, per germline. V was clipped by 4 bases and J by 6 bases, with 10 bases between them. CDR3 nucleotide sequence: TGTGCCAGCAGCGCAGGGGAAGATGGCTACACCTTC. This sequence encodes CASSAGEDGYTF.

With respect to this clone: The same CDR3 arises from other DNA sequences in this sample as well. The CDR3, as DNA: TGTGCCAGCAGTCTACGAACAGGGGGCTTGAACACTGAAGCTTTCTTT. This codes for CASSLRTGGLNTEAFF. This chain uses TRBV27 with TRBJ1-1; 9 positions match TRBD1. The CDR3 runs to 16 residues. Losses at the gene ends were 5 bases for V and 0 bases for J; bases not matched to a gene: 7. Germline V gene lookup returns CDR1 MNHEY and CDR2 SMNVEV (reference sequence).

The chain uses TRBV12-1 and TRBJ2-2; TRBD2, the table's D call, lacks a check against the DNA. TRBV12-1 is designated a pseudogene. The CDR3 consists of 18 residues. Here the CDR3 reads CASSFNERKRANTGELFF. Written as DNA, the CDR3 is TGTGCCAGCAGCTTCAATGAACGTAAACGCGCGAACACCGGGGAGCTGTTTTTT.

J is TRBJ1-2 and V is TRBV29-1; D is ambiguous. V was trimmed by 1 base and J by 5 bases, leaving 8 bases between them. This CDR3 contains 12 residues. The germline V gene encodes CDR1 SQVTM and CDR2 ANQGSEA. CDR3 nucleotide sequence: TGCAGCGTTGAAGCGGCGGATTATGGCTACACCTTC. This encodes CSVEAADYGYTF.

This chain uses TRBV20-1 with TRBJ1-2; D remains unclear. This CDR3 has 11 residues. The V end was cut by 1 base, the J end by 7 bases, with 7 bases between. The germline CDR1 and CDR2 sequences are DFQATT and SNEGSKA (reference sequence). The CDR3 DNA follows: TGCAGTGCTAGAGTAATGAGTGGCTACACCTTC. Translation: CSARVMSGYTF.

The chain joins TRBV5-1 to TRBJ2-7; D might be TRBD1 (6 bases). This CDR3 comprises 15 residues. Germline V CDR1 and CDR2: SGHRS, YFSETQ. Trimming pared 0 bases from V and 0 bases from J, leaving 10 bases between. As DNA, the CDR3 is TGCGCCAGCAGCTTGGGGGCAGGGGCCTCCTACGAGCAGTACTTC. It translates to CASSLGAGASYEQYF.

This clone was recorded only once. This chain joins TRBV19 and TRBJ2-7; 7 bases map to TRBD1. Germline V gives CDR1 LNHDA, CDR2 SQIVND (reference sequence). The CDR3 length is 15 residues. Losses at the gene ends were 3 bases for V and 2 bases for J; bases not matched to a gene: 7. CDR3 nucleotide sequence: TGTGCCAGTAGTATCCCGGGACAGTCCCCCTACGAGCAGTACTTC. Translation: CASSIPGQSPYEQYF.

The chain employs TRBV5-5 and TRBJ2-2; 7 nucleotides agree with TRBD1. This CDR3 is 13 amino acids long. Trimming removed 5 bases from V and 5 bases from J; junction bases left unmatched: 3. Germline V gene data show CDR1 as SGHKS and CDR2 as YYEKEE (reference sequence). In DNA form, the CDR3 reads TGTGCCAGCAGGACAGGGTATACCGGGGAGCTGTTTTTT. Protein sequence: CASRTGYTGELFF.

This chain joins TRBV6-1 and TRBJ2-5, with 7 positions matching TRBD1. With 6 bases clipped from V and 2 bases from J, the junction kept 6 bases outside the gene matches. Germline V gene lookup returns CDR1 MNHNS and CDR2 SASEGT. CDR3 length: 14 amino acids. The CDR3 DNA is TGTGCCAGCAGGAGGACAGGTCCTCAAGAGACCCAGTACTTC. It codes for CASRRTGPQETQYF.

This clone showed up just once. This rearrangement joins TRBV27 to TRBJ1-5, with D unresolved. The CDR3 length is 15 residues. Germline V gene data show CDR1 as MNHEY and CDR2 as SMNVEV (reference sequence). V lost 5 bases and J lost 0, with 11 bases in between. CDR3: CASSRDANSNQPQHF. Written as DNA, the CDR3 is TGTGCCAGCAGTCGAGATGCGAATAGCAATCAGCCCCAGCATTTT.

The chain couples TRBV6-6 to TRBJ2-5; D is ambiguous. The CDR3 is 14 residues long. Per the germline V gene, CDR1 is MNHNY and CDR2 is SVGAGI (reference sequence). Trimming left V 2 bases short and J 5 bases short, with 12 bases between. The CDR3 spells CASSYPPEIETQYF. DNA of the CDR3: TGTGCCAGCAGTTACCCCCCAGAAATCGAGACCCAGTACTTC.

The rearrangement links TRBV6-1 to TRBJ1-2; 8 bases line up with TRBD1. CDR1 and CDR2 (germline): MNHNS, SASEGT. This CDR3 has 14 amino acids. The ends lost 5 bases at V and 4 bases at J; junction bases unmatched: 6. This CDR3 reads CASSYWDRSYGYTF. The CDR3 DNA reads as TGTGCCAGCAGTTATTGGGACAGGTCCTATGGCTACACCTTC.

This clone has more than one count but fewer than ten. This chain links TRBV28 with TRBJ1-1; 8 nucleotides align to TRBD1. The CDR3 length is 15 residues. Germline V CDR1 and CDR2: MDHEN, SYDVKM. After removal of 2 bases from V and 1 base from J, the junction contained 3 bases not matched to a gene. The CDR3 sequence is CASSLDRGANTEAFF. Here the CDR3 DNA reads TGTGCCAGCAGTTTAGACAGGGGCGCGAACACTGAAGCTTTCTTT.

This chain connects TRBV4-1 to TRBJ1-5, with D tentatively TRBD1 (6 bases). The V gene's germline CDR1 is MGHRA and CDR2 YSYEKL. V lost 0 bases and J 9 bases, leaving 18 bases between the germline ends. The CDR3 runs to 16 residues. The CDR3 is CASSQDRQGPDGPQHF. CDR3 bases: TGCGCCAGCAGCCAAGATCGCCAGGGGCCGGACGGGCCCCAGCATTTT.

The V and J genes are TRBV7-8 and TRBJ1-1; 11 nucleotides agree with TRBD1. The CDR3 runs 17 residues. The V segment lost 5 bases and the J segment 5 bases; nucleotides outside the gene matches: 13. CDR1 SGHVS and CDR2 FQNEAQ come from the germline V gene. The CDR3 here is CASSITPGQGVWTEAFF. CDR3 DNA sequence: TGTGCCAGCAGCATCACTCCGGGACAGGGGGTCTGGACTGAAGCTTTCTTT.

This chain connects TRBV2 to TRBJ2-1, with D hard to call. Germline V lookup: CDR1 SNHLY, CDR2 FYNNEI. The CDR3 totals 15 residues. V gave up 4 bases and J gave up 5 bases, with 15 bases separating them. The CDR3 is CASSGVGPRNNEQFF. DNA of the CDR3: TGTGCCAGCAGTGGTGTTGGGCCCCGGAACAATGAGCAGTTCTTC.

The chain carries TRBV5-1 and TRBJ2-7, with D perhaps TRBD2 (7 bases). Germline CDR1 reads SGHRS; CDR2 reads YFSETQ. The V end lost 4 bases, the J end lost 4 bases, and 24 bases lay between the germline ends. This CDR3 spans 17 amino acids. The CDR3 here is CASSAAGAGRASYEQYF. CDR3 nucleotide sequence: TGCGCCAGCAGCGCGGCGGGGGCGGGACGGGCGTCTTACGAGCAGTACTTC.

The chain couples TRBV7-2 to TRBJ1-3; no clear D gene. V was cut by 5 bases and J by 0 bases, with 14 bases left in between. Germline V gene lookup returns CDR1 SGHTA and CDR2 FQGNSA. CDR3 length: 16 amino acids. The CDR3 DNA follows: TGTGCCAGCAGCCCCGCGGCCATTAACTCTGGAAACACCATATATTTT. It yields the protein CASSPAAINSGNTIYF.

The chain couples TRBV14 to TRBJ1-3, with a tentative D call TRBD1 (6 bases). Trimming cost V 3 bases and J 0 bases, with 24 bases left between them. Looked up from germline, CDR1 is SGHDN and CDR2 is FVKESK. CDR3 length equals 20 residues. The CDR3, as DNA: TGTGCCAGCAGCCACAGTCCCGGGACACAAGCCCCGTGCTCTGGAAACACCATATATTTT. This translates into CASSHSPGTQAPCSGNTIYF.